The 4 T cell receptor beta chains listed next were all sequenced from one sample in a study of blood T cell repertoires in COVID-19. Only in-frame clones appear in the TCRdb table, and some are missing; sequencing was by immunoSEQ multiplex PCR. The table records more than 55,000 clones, 79% of them present only once. Sequenced input: peripheral blood. Receptors were obtained from a man between 60 and 70 years old with acute or convalescent COVID-19.

J is TRBJ1-5 and V is TRBV4-2; TRBD1 agrees at 7 bases. V gave up 1 base and J gave up 2 bases; unmatched junction bases: 5. The CDR3 loop spans 16 amino acids. The germline V gene encodes CDR1 LGHNA and CDR2 YNFKEQ. This chain's CDR3 is CASSQGIDRGNQPQHF. CDR3 sequence (DNA): TGTGCCAGCAGCCAAGGTATAGACAGGGGCAATCAGCCCCAGCATTTT.

This clone occurred many times. The CDR3 here is CASSFTSGEYTQYF. The CDR3 nucleotides read TGTGCCAGCAGCTTTACTAGCGGGGAGTACACGCAGTATTTT. The chain couples TRBV13 to TRBJ2-3; 10 nucleotides line up with TRBD2. The length of the CDR3 is 14 residues. V lost 3 bases and J lost 9; bases outside the gene matches: 6. Germline V gives CDR1 PRHDT, CDR2 FYEKMQ (reference sequence).

This clone has only a few counts. The CDR3 coding sequence is TGTGCCAGCAGCTTGAAGGGGGCTTCTAACTATGGCTACACCTTC. It codes for CASSLKGASNYGYTF. The chain links TRBV7-9 to TRBJ1-2, with 7 bases that match TRBD1. Germline CDR1 reads SEHNR; CDR2 reads FQNEAQ (reference sequence). This CDR3 has 15 residues. V lost 3 bases, J lost 0 bases, and 4 bases stayed unmatched.

This clone was recorded only once. The rearrangement links TRBV2 to TRBJ2-2, with 9 bases aligning to TRBD1. CDR1 SNHLY and CDR2 FYNNEI come from the germline V gene. Trimming cost V 7 bases and J 4 bases; bases outside gene matches: 7. This CDR3 has 15 residues. The CDR3 is CASTVRQGGTGELFF. CDR3 DNA sequence: TGTGCCAGCACGGTCAGACAGGGGGGCACCGGGGAGCTGTTTTTT.